These 3 T cell receptor beta chains share one sample of origin, sequenced in a study of blood T cell repertoires in COVID-19. TCRdb's table, derived via immunoSEQ multiplex PCR, lists solely in-frame clones and lacks some. Here the sample spans under 400,000 clones, about 90% being singletons. Material for sequencing was peripheral blood. Receptor source: a man younger than 35 with active or convalescent COVID-19.

This chain uses TRBV27 with TRBJ2-2; D possibly corresponds to TRBD2 (6 bases). Between the trimmed V and J ends, which lost 8 bases and 3 bases, there was a span of 16 bases. Per the germline V gene, CDR1 is MNHEY and CDR2 is SMNVEV (reference sequence). The CDR3 covers 15 residues. The CDR3 spells CASGLLAFDTGELFF. The CDR3 DNA reads TGTGCCAGCGGATTACTAGCTTTCGACACCGGGGAGCTGTTTTTT.

CDR3 region: CASSQERGGEAQHF. Written as DNA, the CDR3 is TGCGCCAGCAGCCAAGAAAGGGGAGGGGAAGCCCAGCATTTT. The rearrangement joins TRBV4-3 to TRBJ1-5; D is perhaps TRBD1 (5 bases). Deletions cut 0 bases from V and 11 bases from J, with 14 bases between. The CDR3 loop spans 14 amino acids. CDR1 is LGHNA and CDR2 is YSLEER in the germline V gene.

V and J are TRBV5-1 and TRBJ2-2; TRBD1 agrees at 8 bases. The CDR3 has 16 residues. Trimming cost V 2 bases and J 0 bases; bases outside gene matches: 3. CDR1 and CDR2 (germline): SGHRS, YFSETQ. The CDR3 protein is CASSFLDRANTGELFF. Written as DNA, the CDR3 is TGCGCCAGCAGCTTTTTGGACAGGGCGAACACCGGGGAGCTGTTTTTT.